These T cell receptor beta chains were read from a single sample in a study of T cell responses to AZD1222 COVID-19 vaccine. The data were produced by immunoSEQ multiplex PCR, yet TCRdb's version contains in-frame clones alone and is incomplete. The data show around 100,000 clones, with 88% seen just once and roughly 2% held by the top ten. This specimen was peripheral blood, taken on day 0 of AZD1222 vaccination. The origin of the receptors is an adult in good health. The CDR3 runs from the conserved cysteine through the conserved F or W. The order of the fields is D gene, clone size, V gene, J gene, CDR3 protein, CDR3 DNA. A D gene is named only where the DNA matches it firmly. Clone size is shown for a subset of rows, as once, few, many or a class of expanded clone.

.,.,TRBV2,TRBJ1-4,CATLRAVLTNEKLFF,TGTGCCACCCTGAGGGCTGTACTAACTAATGAAAAACTGTTTTTT
.,.,TRBV6-5,TRBJ2-7,CASTLERKTGYEQYF,TGTGCCAGCACCCTGGAGCGGAAGACGGGCTACGAGCAGTACTTC
TRBD1,few,TRBV4-3,TRBJ1-6,CASSQDFQGAYVGSPLHF,TGCGCCAGCAGCCAAGATTTCCAGGGGGCCTATGTCGGTTCACCCCTCCACTTT
TRBD1,.,TRBV6-1,TRBJ1-2,CASSEVGDRVAYGYTF,TGTGCCAGCAGTGAAGTGGGGGACAGGGTCGCATATGGCTACACCTTC
.,medium-sized,TRBV19,TRBJ1-1,CASSIDSVNTEAFF,TGTGCCAGTAGTATAGATTCCGTGAACACTGAAGCTTTCTTT
.,few,TRBV4-1,TRBJ2-5,CASSQDRGVSETQYF,TGCGCCAGCAGCCAAGATAGAGGGGTGTCAGAGACCCAGTACTTC
.,once,TRBV5-4,TRBJ1-2,CASSLETGDYGYTF,TGTGCCAGCAGCTTGGAGACCGGGGACTATGGCTACACCTTC
.,.,TRBV5-4,TRBJ2-7,CARRTTGRSEQYF,TGTGCCAGACGGACAACAGGGCGATCCGAGCAGTACTTC
TRBD2,.,TRBV11-2,TRBJ2-7,CASSLGGRTYEQYF,TGTGCCAGCAGCTTAGGCGGGAGGACCTACGAGCAGTACTTC
.,.,TRBV2,TRBJ2-3,CASRAVPDTQYF,TGTGCCAGCAGGGCAGTGCCAGATACGCAGTATTTT
.,few,TRBV23-1,TRBJ2-7,CASSQSRGYEQYF,TGCGCCAGCAGTCAATCTAGGGGCTACGAGCAGTACTTC
TRBD1,.,TRBV7-2,TRBJ1-5,CASSLGIKGQGGNQPQHF,TGTGCCAGCAGCTTAGGTATTAAGGGACAGGGAGGCAATCAGCCCCAGCATTTT
TRBD1,.,TRBV3-1/TRBV3-2,TRBJ1-2,CASSQGGTGGFIGYGYTF,TGTGCCAGCAGCCAAGGCGGGACAGGGGGATTTATTGGCTATGGCTACACCTTT
TRBD1,.,TRBV10-3,TRBJ2-6,CAISESRLGRGQAGANVLTF,TGTGCCATCAGTGAGTCGAGGTTAGGCAGGGGGCAGGCTGGGGCCAACGTCCTGACTTTC
.,.,TRBV10-3,TRBJ1-4,CAIKPATNEKLFF,TGTGCCATCAAGCCCGCAACTAATGAAAAACTGTTTTTT
TRBD1,.,TRBV19,TRBJ2-7,CASSQTGEARGEQYF,TGTGCCAGTAGCCAGACAGGGGAAGCTCGTGGCGAGCAGTACTTC
.,.,TRBV7-2,TRBJ1-1,CASSFTGHGMDEAFF,TGTGCCAGCAGCTTCACGGGACACGGGATGGATGAAGCTTTCTTT
.,.,TRBV5-4,TRBJ2-3,CASSLGRSTDTQYF,TGTGCCAGCAGCTTGGGACGTAGCACAGATACGCAGTATTTT
TRBD1,few,TRBV6-5,TRBJ1-4,CASSRSGQFQEKLFF,TGTGCCAGCAGTCGTTCGGGACAGTTCCAGGAAAAACTGTTTTTT
.,few,TRBV21-1,TRBJ1-2,CASLGHTF,TGTGCCAGCTTGGGCCACACCTTC
.,.,TRBV6-6,TRBJ1-1,CASSSLELRAFF,TGTGCCAGCAGTTCACTCGAGCTCAGGGCTTTCTTT